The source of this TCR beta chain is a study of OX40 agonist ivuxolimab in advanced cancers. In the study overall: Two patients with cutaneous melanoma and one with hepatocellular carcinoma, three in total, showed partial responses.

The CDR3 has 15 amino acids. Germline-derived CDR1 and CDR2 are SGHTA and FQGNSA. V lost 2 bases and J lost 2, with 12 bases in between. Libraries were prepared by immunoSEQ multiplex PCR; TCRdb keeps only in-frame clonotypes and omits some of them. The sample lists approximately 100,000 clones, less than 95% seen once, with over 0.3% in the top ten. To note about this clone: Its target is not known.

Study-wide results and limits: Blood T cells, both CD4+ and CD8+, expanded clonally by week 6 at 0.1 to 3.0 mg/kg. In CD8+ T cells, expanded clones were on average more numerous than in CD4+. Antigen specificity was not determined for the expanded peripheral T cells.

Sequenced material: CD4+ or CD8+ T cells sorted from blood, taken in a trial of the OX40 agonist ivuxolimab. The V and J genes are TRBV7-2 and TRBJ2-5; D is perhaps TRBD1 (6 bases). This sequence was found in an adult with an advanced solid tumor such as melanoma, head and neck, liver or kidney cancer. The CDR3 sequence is CASSLTRGEQETQYF. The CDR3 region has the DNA TGTGCCAGCAGCTTAACCAGGGGCGAACAAGAGACCCAGTACTTC.